This T cell receptor beta chain was documented in a study of T cell responses to AZD1222 COVID-19 vaccine (dated by TCRdb to the early 2020s). Some background on the complete study: AZD1222 recipients with second doses at about 4 weeks or about 12 weeks were pooled, because spike-specific TCR depth and breadth did not differ between schedules. A total of approximately 230 trial participants underwent TCR sequencing, of whom 207 received two doses of AZD1222 and about 25 received two doses of the MenACWY control vaccine. Trial participants were enrolled by age into subgroups of 18-55, 56-69 and 70-plus years, and approximately 150, 30 and 60 TCR-sequenced participants, respectively, were included in these subgroups.

The germline V gene (reference sequence) yields LGHDT for CDR1 and YNNKEL for CDR2. The CDR3 goes from the cysteine to the phenylalanine over 17 residues. CDR3 DNA only is kept here, 51 bases in frame from base 1. Germline trimming: 3 bases from V, 3 bases from J; junction bases outside gene matches: 10. The label giving this sample's time point can be read as: baseline before first vaccination. Vaccinee samples were obtained from the UK trials COV001 and COV002, which included a single-blind randomized controlled phase 2/3 trial of AZD1222 (ChAdOx1 nCoV-19) in healthy adults. Trial participant PBMC samples were collected at day 0 and day 28 after the second dose for TCRbeta chain sequencing. The paper's findings and limits, for the study overall: Conclusions about previously exposed vaccinees are limited because only a handful of AZD1222 recipients were SARS-CoV-2 seropositive at baseline. No day 14 peak-response samples were available, so repertoires were characterized only after the peak T cell response. In the small 56-69-year group, the increase in depth fell short of significance, most likely because of low power. Reportedly, close to half of the unique spike-specific TCRs recognized epitopes lying outside the regions that are mutated in the B.1.351 and B.1.1.7 variants. Most participants were white British and females outnumbered males, and the authors suggested that clonal diversity may have been underestimated. The vaccine-associated CD4 TCRs covered the entire spike protein, and the dominant responses fell in regions 160-218 and 743-854. After two AZD1222 doses, both the breadth and the depth of spike-specific TCRs were significantly higher than at day 0 and than in MenACWY recipients.

With respect to this clone: The antigen it binds to is not known. The input lacks base qualities; no much larger clone sits a single base away.

The CDR3 regions of human TCRbeta chains were analyzed by immunosequencing. As for the original processing: Repertoire TCRs were checked for matches against a reference library of SARS-CoV-2-specific TCRs that had been generated using the MIRA antigen-specificity platform. Breadth meant the fraction of unique TCRs that were SARS-CoV-2-associated, whereas depth meant the fraction of total T cells that were SARS-CoV-2-associated. Using the MIRA data, each spike-specific TCR was mapped to the spike region that the TCR reacts to and placed in a CD4 or CD8 class. Log10-transformed breadth and depth values were compared by one-way ANOVA with Sidak's multiple comparisons tests. TCRdb mirrors the immuneACCESS table, restricted to in-frame sequences. Some clones are absent from its copies; in checked studies, under half trace to an unresolved V gene, and the reason for the others is unknown. That table supplies the V and J calls and clone size; D and trimming were determined from the DNA. In all, the sample holds some 90,000 clones, and about nine tenths of those were seen once. The ten largest account for 2.4% of the sample.

The clonotype comes from an adult in good health. The sequencing used peripheral blood, collected on day 0 of AZD1222 vaccination. The rearranged chain carries TRBV3-1 (or the pseudogene TRBV3-2) and TRBJ2-3; TRBD1 lines up with 9 middle nucleotides. The CDR3 region has the sequence CASSHPTRQGGTDTQYF. DNA sequence: TGTGCCAGCAGCCATCCCACCCGACAGGGGGGAACAGATACGCAGTATTTT.